This T cell receptor (beta chain) was sequenced in a study of cytomegalovirus exposure and HLA in healthy donors. Germline lookup yields CDR1 MNHEY and CDR2 SMNVEV (reference sequence). This CDR3 spans 14 amino acids. The V gene lost 0 bases and the J gene lost 4 bases, with 8 bases spanning the gap. In regard to this clone: Its antigen is not known.

The repertoire was sequenced with immunoSEQ multiplex PCR; TCRdb's copy has only in-frame clones and lacks some. The top ten clones hold 10% of a sample with about 170,000 clones, about nine tenths of them seen once. Broader study findings: Clusters of TCRs from the first cohort tended to co-occur in the approximately 120 validation repertoires (as a later analysis found). CMV antigen specificity of a few CMV-associated chains was confirmed in vitro.

The sequence derives from a woman under 30 in good health and CMV-seropositive. The source material was PBMCs. The chain joins TRBV27 to TRBJ2-3, with D possibly TRBD2 on 5 matching bases. The CDR3 DNA is TGTGCCAGCAGTTTATCCAGAGGGTCAGATACGCAGTATTTT. It specifies CASSLSRGSDTQYF.